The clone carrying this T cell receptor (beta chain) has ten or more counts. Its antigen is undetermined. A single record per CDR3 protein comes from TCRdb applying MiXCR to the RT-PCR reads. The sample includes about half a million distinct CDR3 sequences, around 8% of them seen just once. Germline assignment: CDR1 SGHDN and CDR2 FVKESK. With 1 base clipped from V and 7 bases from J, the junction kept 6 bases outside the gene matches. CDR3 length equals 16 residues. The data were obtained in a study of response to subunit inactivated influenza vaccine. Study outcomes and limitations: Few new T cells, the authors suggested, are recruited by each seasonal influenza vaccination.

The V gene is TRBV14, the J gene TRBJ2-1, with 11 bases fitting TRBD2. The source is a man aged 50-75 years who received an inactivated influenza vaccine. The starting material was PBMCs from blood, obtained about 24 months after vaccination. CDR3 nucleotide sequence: TGTGCCAGCAGCCAAGCTTTAGCGGGAGGGCCGAATGAGCAGTTCTTC. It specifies CASSQALAGGPNEQFF.